The 5 T cell receptor beta chains presented below share a single source sample, sequenced in a study of blood T cells in healthy people across ages. A J-beta primer mix and a sample-barcoded 5' primer were used in a second PCR of about 6 to 12 cycles. A single record per CDR3 protein comes from TCRdb applying MiXCR to the 5' RACE reads. In the table there are about 800,000 distinct CDR3 sequences, about 25% of which are singletons. The same sample was also studied in work on T cells of mothers and their children.

The sequenced sample consisted of blood. The receptors were gathered from a boy aged 10-17 years in good health.

With regard to this clonotype: Likely a read error: the CDR3 ends without its conserved phenylalanine or tryptophan. The V call is TRBV10-3, the J call TRBJ2-5, with D perhaps TRBD1 (6 bases). Trimming stripped 2 bases from V and 4 bases from J, with 8 bases between. Germline CDR1 and CDR2: ENHRY and SYGVKD. The CDR3 loop spans 13 amino acids. The DNA for the CDR3 is TGTGCCATCAGTGAGCAGGGGAGAGAGACCCAGTACTCC. As protein: CAISEQGRETQYS.

This chain joins TRBV20-1 and TRBJ2-3; 8 nucleotides agree with TRBD1. The CDR3 loop spans 15 amino acids. CDR1 is DFQATT, CDR2 SNEGSKA, per germline (reference sequence). The trim removed 6 bases at V and 4 bases at J, leaving 12 bases unmatched. The CDR3: CSAEDPDRAPDTQYF. The CDR3 DNA is TGCAGTGCAGAAGATCCGGACAGGGCCCCAGATACGCAGTATTTT.

The V and J genes are TRBV20-1 and TRBJ2-1; possibly TRBD2 for D (5 bases). Germline V gives CDR1 DFQATT, CDR2 SNEGSKA (reference sequence). The CDR3 runs to 13 residues. V gave up 3 bases and J gave up 8 bases, with 14 bases separating them. The CDR3 reads CSASQRLGHEQFF. CDR3 nucleotides: TGCAGTGCTAGTCAGCGGCTCGGCCATGAGCAGTTCTTC.

The chain has TRBV29-1 and TRBJ2-3; the D gene is possibly TRBD1 (6 bases). Trimming cost V 2 bases and J 1 base, with 19 bases left between them. CDR1 is SQVTM, CDR2 ANQGSEA, per germline. There are 17 residues in the CDR3. DNA for the CDR3: TGCAGCGTTGAATACTGGACAGAACCCTCTGGCACAGATACGCAGTATTTT. Translating it yields CSVEYWTEPSGTDTQYF.

The V gene is TRBV6-1, the J gene TRBJ1-4; 9 bases map to TRBD1. This CDR3 has 15 amino acids. J gave up 4 bases and V 6 bases, and 6 bases lay outside the gene matches. Germline lookup yields CDR1 MNHNS and CDR2 SASEGT. Here the CDR3 reads CASRERDRDNEKLFF. The CDR3 region has the DNA TGTGCCAGCAGAGAACGGGACAGGGATAATGAAAAACTGTTTTTT.